These 24 T cell receptor beta chains were all obtained from the same sample, sequenced in a study of lymphopenia after photon versus proton radiotherapy. TCRdb's table, derived via immunoSEQ multiplex PCR, lists solely in-frame clones and lacks some. The sample yields some 28,000 clones, about four fifths seen once. Material: peripheral blood, obtained from a patient treated with photon-based radiotherapy. The source of these receptors is a man aged 50-59 years with gastric cancer.

The chain couples TRBV6-4 to TRBJ1-1; tentatively, D is TRBD1 (5 bases). CDR1 MRHNA and CDR2 SNTAGT come from the germline V gene. The CDR3 loop spans 14 amino acids. The CDR3 DNA reads as TGTGCTAATCCCGGGACCCACATGAACACTGAAGCTTTCTTT. Its protein product is CANPGTHMNTEAFF.

This clone has more than one count but fewer than ten. V usage is TRBV20-1 and J usage is TRBJ1-1; D gene unclear. CDR1 DFQATT and CDR2 SNEGSKA come from the germline V gene (reference sequence). V was shortened by 5 bases and J by 3 bases, with 7 bases between the two germline ends. This CDR3 is built from 11 residues. CDR3 residues: CSAHRDTEAFF. The DNA of the CDR3 is TGCAGTGCTCACAGAGACACTGAAGCTTTCTTT.

The chain's CDR3 is CASSLAEGVRSPLHF. The CDR3 DNA reads TGCGCCAGCAGCTTGGCCGAGGGGGTTCGTTCACCCCTCCACTTT. This rearrangement joins TRBV5-1 to TRBJ1-6; tentative D call: TRBD1 (6 bases). Trimming took off 0 bases at V and 9 bases at J, with 13 bases between the two ends. CDR1 is SGHRS, CDR2 YFSETQ, per germline. The CDR3 consists of 15 residues.

V gene TRBV7-9 combines with J gene TRBJ2-6, with TRBD1 matching over 9 bases. The CDR3 is 19 amino acids. With V trimmed by 5 bases and J by 0 bases, 11 bases remained unmatched. Germline CDR1 SEHNR, CDR2 FQNEAQ (reference sequence). CDR3 nucleotides: TGTGCCAGCAGCAGACAACAGGGGGCGATTAGCTCTGGGGCCAACGTCCTGACTTTC. Its translation is CASSRQQGAISSGANVLTF.

The chain carries TRBV2 and TRBJ2-5, with D hard to call. Per germline, CDR1 SNHLY and CDR2 FYNNEI. The CDR3 is made up of 11 amino acids. Trimming shortened V by 2 bases and J by 7 bases, and 5 bases separated the two germline ends. This CDR3 is CASSERLTQYF. CDR3 nucleotide sequence: TGTGCCAGCAGTGAAAGGTTGACCCAGTACTTC.

The chain joins TRBV19 to TRBJ2-3; 9 bases align to TRBD2. Germline CDR1 and CDR2: LNHDA and SQIVND (reference sequence). CDR3 length: 13 amino acids. Trimming at V came to 10 bases and at J to 6 bases, leaving 8 bases not matched to a gene. The CDR3 DNA reads as TGTGCCACCGCGGGGGGGCGCATGGATACGCAGTATTTT. This codes for CATAGGRMDTQYF.

This chain links TRBV7-3 with TRBJ1-1; no reliable D call. V gave up 2 bases and J gave up 0 bases, with 4 bases separating them. Per germline, CDR1 SGHTA and CDR2 FQGTGA. The CDR3 loop spans 13 amino acids. The CDR3 loop is CASSLLMNTEAFF. The DNA for the CDR3 is TGTGCCAGCAGCTTATTAATGAACACTGAAGCTTTCTTT.

This clone was seen just once. This chain connects TRBV11-2 to TRBJ2-3; D is unclear. Per germline, CDR1 SGHAT and CDR2 FQNNGV. V was pared by 0 bases and J by 4 bases, with 11 bases between. This CDR3 region has 15 residues. CDR3 in DNA: TGTGCCAGCAGCTTAGATCCTTTTTGGGCAGATACGCAGTATTTT. The encoded protein is CASSLDPFWADTQYF. The variable domain in full, completed from reference TRBV11-2 and TRBJ2-3, reads EAGVAQSPRYKIIEKRQSVAFWCNPISGHATLYWYQQILGQGPKLLIQFQNNGVVDDSQLPKDRFSAERLKGVDSTLKIQPAKLEDSAVYLCASSLDPFWADTQYFGPGTRLTVL.

This sequence joins TRBV7-2 and TRBJ1-1; D is unclear. V lost 1 base, J lost 5 bases, and 11 bases lay in between. The CDR3 consists of 14 residues. Germline V CDR1 and CDR2: SGHTA, FQGNSA. The CDR3 loop is CASSLEPGRTEAFF. The CDR3 DNA is TGTGCCAGCAGCTTAGAGCCGGGGAGGACTGAAGCTTTCTTT.

This clone appeared a single time. This sequence joins TRBV5-1 and TRBJ2-2, with TRBD1 matching over 9 bases. This CDR3 is 15 amino acids long. The V gene's germline CDR1 is SGHRS and CDR2 YFSETQ. J lost 2 bases, V lost 4 bases, and 3 bases had no gene match. The CDR3 loop reads CASSPQGANTGELFF. In nucleotides, the CDR3 is TGCGCCAGCAGCCCACAGGGGGCAAACACCGGGGAGCTGTTTTTT.

This clone occurred once. The gene calls are TRBV5-1 and TRBJ2-2; a weak D match, TRBD1 (5 bases). Germline-derived CDR1 and CDR2 are SGHRS and YFSETQ. V was pared by 0 bases and J by 8 bases, with 11 bases between. CDR3 length: 14 residues. CDR3 protein: CASSLAQGLGELFF. The DNA of the CDR3 is TGCGCCAGCAGCTTGGCGCAGGGTCTAGGGGAGCTGTTTTTT.

A single count supports this clone. The chain uses TRBV5-5 and TRBJ1-4; TRBD1 might be the D (5 bases). V lost 3 bases to trimming and J lost 0 bases, with 6 bases between them. CDR3 length: 14 amino acids. Germline CDR1 and CDR2: SGHKS and YYEKEE (reference sequence). The CDR3 spells CASSWDATNEKLFF. The DNA for the CDR3 is TGTGCCAGCAGCTGGGACGCAACTAATGAAAAACTGTTTTTT.

The chain has TRBV9 and TRBJ2-7; no definite D call. The V gene's germline CDR1 is SGDLS and CDR2 YYNGEE. The CDR3 runs to 14 residues. V lost 2 bases to trimming and J lost 5 bases, with 14 bases between them. The DNA for the CDR3 is TGTGCCAGCAGCGTTTCCAGTTACGGACACGAGCAGTACTTC. Translating gives CASSVSSYGHEQYF.

The genes are TRBV11-2 and TRBJ1-2; D not certain. In germline, CDR1 is SGHAT, CDR2 FQNNGV. The CDR3 extends over 13 amino acids. The V and J ends lost 0 bases and 7 bases respectively, with 9 bases between them. In DNA form, the CDR3 reads TGTGCCAGCAGCTTAGAAGCTCTCGGTGGCTACACCTTC. This translates into CASSLEALGGYTF.

This rearrangement joins TRBV7-8 to TRBJ2-3; D uncertain. The CDR3 consists of 15 residues. V was trimmed by 5 bases and J by 2 bases, leaving 14 bases between them. Germline lookup yields CDR1 SGHVS and CDR2 FQNEAQ. CDR3 in amino acids: CASSENSFSTDTQYF. The CDR3, as DNA: TGTGCCAGCAGCGAGAACTCCTTTTCCACAGATACGCAGTATTTT.

This clone was seen a handful of times. The chain carries TRBV6-6 and TRBJ1-1, with 9 bases fitting TRBD1. V was clipped by 6 bases and J by 1 base; unmatched bases: 3. Germline V CDR1 and CDR2: MNHNY, SVGAGI (reference sequence). This CDR3 region has 14 residues. CDR3 bases: TGTGCCAGCAGCCCACAGGGGGCGAACACTGAAGCTTTCTTT. Translating gives CASSPQGANTEAFF.

In DNA, the CDR3 is TGTGCCTGGACTAGGGACAGGAGAAACACTGAAGCTTTCTTT. Protein sequence: CAWTRDRRNTEAFF. This chain uses TRBV30 with TRBJ1-1; 8 bases fit TRBD1. The CDR3 runs 14 residues. From germline, CDR1 is GTSNPN and CDR2 SVGIG (reference sequence). V shed 4 bases, J shed 2 bases, and the junction held 6 bases outside the gene matches.

J is TRBJ2-3 and V is TRBV7-9, with D tentatively TRBD1 (6 bases). This CDR3 comprises 14 residues. The ends were cut back, 5 bases at V and 3 bases at J, with 12 bases in the middle. Germline CDR1 and CDR2: SEHNR and FQNEAQ (reference sequence). The CDR3 here is CASSKNRETDTQYF. CDR3 nucleotides: TGTGCCAGCAGCAAGAACAGGGAGACAGATACGCAGTATTTT. The variable domain in full, completed from reference TRBV7-9 and TRBJ2-3, reads DTGVSQNPRHKITKRGQNVTFRCDPISEHNRLYWYRQTLGQGPEFLTYFQNEAQLEKSRLLSDRFSAERPKGSFSTLEIQRTEQGDSAMYLCASSKNRETDTQYFGPGTRLTVL.

The J gene is TRBJ1-2, the V gene TRBV10-3; D is possibly TRBD1 (6 bases). This CDR3 is built from 13 residues. The V gene's germline CDR1 is ENHRY and CDR2 SYGVKD. Trimming took 2 bases from V and 9 from J, leaving 13 bases between them. CDR3 residues: CAISEPQGSSYTF. The CDR3 region has the DNA TGTGCCATCAGTGAGCCCCAGGGGTCTAGCTACACCTTC.

CDR3 DNA: TGTGCCAGCTCACCAGGGCCGGGGATTGTCGGCGAGCAGTACTTC. It encodes CASSPGPGIVGEQYF. The J gene is TRBJ2-7, the V gene TRBV18, with D possibly being TRBD2 (5 bases). This CDR3 region has 15 residues. The germline V and J ends were trimmed by 2 bases and 6 bases, with 17 bases remaining between them. The germline V gene encodes CDR1 KGHSH and CDR2 LQKENI.

The chain carries TRBV6-5 and TRBJ1-5; D remains ambiguous. In germline, CDR1 is MNHEY, CDR2 SVGAGI. V was shortened by 5 bases and J by 4 bases, with 15 bases between the two germline ends. CDR3 size: 15 residues. The CDR3 here is CASSPPGPQNQPQHF. The DNA for the CDR3 is TGTGCCAGCAGTCCCCCGGGTCCCCAGAATCAGCCCCAGCATTTT.

This clone is a singleton in its sample. The chain is built from TRBV7-3 and TRBJ2-3, with 10 bases lining up with TRBD2. The CDR3 spans 15 residues. V dropped 5 bases and J dropped 1; count of bases not matched to a gene: 3. Germline V lookup: CDR1 SGHTA, CDR2 FQGTGA. The CDR3 loop is CASSPGTSGTDTQYF. In nucleotides, the CDR3 is TGTGCCAGCAGCCCCGGGACTAGCGGCACAGATACGCAGTATTTT.

This clone occurred once. The CDR3 reads CASSYRPGAEQYV. CDR3 nucleotides: TGTGCCAGCAGTTACAGGCCAGGGGCCGAGCAGTACGTC. V is TRBV6-6 and J is TRBJ2-7; tentative D call: TRBD1 (6 bases). Trimming pared 2 bases from V and 6 bases from J, leaving 11 bases between. Germline V lookup: CDR1 MNHNY, CDR2 SVGAGI (reference sequence). The CDR3 has 13 residues.

This chain uses TRBV20-1 with TRBJ2-7; TRBD2 might be the D (6 bases). CDR1 is DFQATT and CDR2 is SNEGSKA in the germline V gene (reference sequence). This CDR3 has 11 amino acids. The V and J ends lost 3 bases and 3 bases respectively, with 6 bases between them. The CDR3 nucleotides read TGCAGTGCTAGCGGGGGCTACGAGCAGTACTTC. Its translation is CSASGGYEQYF.